The 5 T cell receptor beta chains in this list originate from one sample, sequenced in a study of cytomegalovirus exposure and HLA in healthy donors. The PCR was carried out with 60 Vbeta primers and 13 Jbeta primers. Some clones are missing from TCRdb's copy, which holds only in-frame ones; the method was immunoSEQ multiplex PCR. The table includes approximately 280,000 clones, roughly 88% detected once. Sequencing was performed on PBMCs. The origin of the receptors is a middle-aged man in good health and CMV-seropositive.

This rearrangement joins TRBV28 to TRBJ2-3; 7 bases match TRBD2. Trimming removed 6 bases from V and 6 bases from J; junction bases left unmatched: 15. CDR1 is MDHEN and CDR2 is SYDVKM in the germline V gene. The CDR3 runs to 16 residues. CDR3 in amino acids: CASSQYGLGLVDTQYF. The DNA for the CDR3 is TGTGCCAGCAGCCAATACGGACTAGGTTTGGTGGATACGCAGTATTTT.

This clone was detected once. The gene calls are TRBV15 and TRBJ1-4; D gene unclear. Germline V gene data show CDR1 as LNHNV and CDR2 as YYDKDF (reference sequence). The CDR3 runs 13 residues. Trimming pared 2 bases from V and 2 bases from J, leaving 3 bases between. CDR3 in amino acids: CATSRQTNEKLFF. As DNA, the CDR3 is TGTGCCACCAGCAGACAGACTAATGAAAAACTGTTTTTT.

This chain links TRBV6-1 with TRBJ2-1, with 11 positions matching TRBD2. V shed 3 bases, J shed 6 bases, and the junction held 4 bases outside the gene matches. Per germline, CDR1 MNHNS and CDR2 SASEGT. The CDR3 runs 15 residues. The CDR3 reads CASSDGTSGLNEQFF. The CDR3 DNA sequence: TGTGCCAGCAGTGATGGGACTAGCGGCCTCAATGAGCAGTTCTTC.

This clone is a singleton in its sample. The chain carries TRBV7-8 and TRBJ2-2, with 7 bases aligning to TRBD1. The CDR3 runs 18 residues. Germline trimming cut 6 bases from V and 2 bases from J; bases unmatched to any gene: 15. Germline V CDR1 and CDR2: SGHVS, FQNEAQ. The CDR3 DNA sequence: TGTGCCAGCAGAACCCCGGGCGGACAGGAGATTAACACCGGGGAGCTGTTTTTT. Amino acid sequence: CASRTPGGQEINTGELFF.

The V gene is TRBV5-4, the J gene TRBJ1-1; D remains ambiguous. Germline V CDR1 and CDR2: SGHNT, YYREEE (reference sequence). The V and J ends lost 1 base and 0 bases respectively, with 13 bases between them. The CDR3 totals 16 residues. The CDR3 DNA sequence: TGTGCCAGCAGCTTGTTCCCTACAGACCTGAACACTGAAGCTTTCTTT. Its translation: CASSLFPTDLNTEAFF.